The 10 T cell receptor beta chains presented below share a single source sample, sequenced in a study of blood T cells in healthy people across ages. Sample-barcoded 5' priming and a J-beta primer mix drove a second PCR of about 6 to 12 cycles. From the 5' RACE reads, TCRdb called clonotypes with MiXCR, one entry per CDR3 protein. The sample has over 1,200,000 distinct CDR3 sequences, around 55% seen once. Sequenced: blood. All receptors come from a man between 18 and 35 years old in good health.

The chain has TRBV30 and TRBJ1-2; D is undetermined. V was clipped by 4 bases and J by 0 bases, with 9 bases between them. The CDR3 extends over 13 amino acids. CDR1 GTSNPN and CDR2 SVGIG come from the germline V gene (reference sequence). As DNA, the CDR3 is TGTGCCTGGAATGTGGAAGCTAACTATGGCTACACCTTC. Its translation: CAWNVEANYGYTF. The whole variable domain, remainder taken from reference TRBV30 and TRBJ1-2, is SQTIHQWPATLVQPVGSPLSLECTVEGTSNPNLYWYRQAAGRGLQLLFYSVGIGQISSEVPQNLSASRPQDRQFILSSKKLLLSDSGFYLCAWNVEANYGYTFGSGTRLTVV.

This chain uses TRBV6-1 with TRBJ2-7; D gene ambiguous. CDR1 and CDR2 from the germline V gene are MNHNS and SASEGT. The length of the CDR3 is 13 residues. Deletions cut 1 base from V and 1 base from J, with 5 bases between. CDR3 region: CASSEGWSYEQYF. As DNA, the CDR3 is TGTGCCAGCAGTGAAGGCTGGTCCTACGAGCAGTACTTC.

The chain is built from TRBV6-2 or TRBV6-3 and TRBJ2-3, with D tentatively TRBD2 (6 bases). V was trimmed by 0 bases and J by 5 bases, leaving 18 bases between them. The CDR3 has 17 residues. The germline V gene encodes CDR1 MNHEY and CDR2 SVGEGT. The CDR3 DNA is TGTGCCAGCAGTTACTCAGGGGACGGGACTTTGGGAGATACGCAGTATTTT. It encodes CASSYSGDGTLGDTQYF.

This clonotype showed up just a few times. CDR3 sequence: CASNRQGNEKLFF. Here the CDR3 DNA reads TGTGCCAGCAATAGACAGGGAAATGAAAAACTGTTTTTT. The chain has TRBV12-3 or TRBV12-4 and TRBJ1-4; 7 positions match TRBD1. The V segment lost 7 bases and the J segment 5 bases; nucleotides outside the gene matches: 4. CDR3 length: 13 residues.

Notes on this clonotype: At one end, the junction sequence differs from germline, possibly due to a read error. The V call is TRBV7-7, the J call TRBJ2-7; D might be TRBD1 (5 bases). The CDR3 has 15 residues. Germline values: CDR1 SSHAT, CDR2 FNYEAQ (reference sequence). This CDR3 reads CASSLGQGGVYEQYF. Written as DNA, the CDR3 is TGTGCTAGCAGCTTAGGGCAGGGTGGGGTCTACGAGCAGTACTTC.

This clonotype was seen at least ten times. This chain connects TRBV20-1 to TRBJ2-7, with TRBD2 matching 15 bases. The germline V gene has CDR1 DFQATT and CDR2 SNEGSKA (reference sequence). Trimming cost V 6 bases and J 0 bases; bases outside gene matches: 9. This CDR3 contains 17 residues. The CDR3 loop reads CSAPGTSGGYHSYEQYF. CDR3 nucleotide sequence: TGCAGTGCCCCTGGGACTAGCGGGGGGTACCACTCCTACGAGCAGTACTTC.

The rearrangement links TRBV10-3 to TRBJ2-3, with 7 positions matching TRBD2. The J segment lost 0 bases and the V segment lost 6 bases, leaving 3 bases of the junction unmatched. The CDR3 consists of 14 residues. Germline CDR1 and CDR2: ENHRY and SYGVKD. CDR3 in DNA: TGTGCCATCAGGAGCGGGGAGAGCACAGATACGCAGTATTTT. It encodes CAIRSGESTDTQYF.

On this clonotype: Sequence at one end of the junction differs from germline and may be a read error. The chain links TRBV29-1 to TRBJ2-1; 15 bases map to TRBD2. The CDR3 sequence is 18 residues long. Germline lookup yields CDR1 SQVTM and CDR2 ANQGSEA. The CDR3 is CSGQGLAGGPSSYDEQFF. CDR3 sequence (DNA): TGCAGCGGCCAGGGACTAGCGGGAGGCCCGAGCTCCTACGATGAGCAGTTCTTC.

This clonotype appeared once. CDR3 in amino acids: CSAPRTNEQYF. The CDR3 coding sequence is TGCAGTGCTCCTAGGACCAATGAGCAGTACTTC. V is TRBV20-1 and J is TRBJ2-5; D is unclear. Germline CDR1 reads DFQATT; CDR2 reads SNEGSKA (reference sequence). Deletions cut 5 bases from V and 11 bases from J, with 15 bases between. The CDR3 has 11 amino acids.

The V and J genes are TRBV4-1 and TRBJ1-1, with a tentative D call TRBD1 (6 bases). This CDR3 spans 16 amino acids. Germline V gene data show CDR1 as MGHRA and CDR2 as YSYEKL. Trimming took 1 base from V and 5 from J, leaving 17 bases between them. CDR3 amino acids: CASSQVAGAPGTEAFF. DNA for the CDR3: TGCGCCAGCAGCCAAGTAGCGGGGGCGCCGGGTACTGAAGCTTTCTTT.